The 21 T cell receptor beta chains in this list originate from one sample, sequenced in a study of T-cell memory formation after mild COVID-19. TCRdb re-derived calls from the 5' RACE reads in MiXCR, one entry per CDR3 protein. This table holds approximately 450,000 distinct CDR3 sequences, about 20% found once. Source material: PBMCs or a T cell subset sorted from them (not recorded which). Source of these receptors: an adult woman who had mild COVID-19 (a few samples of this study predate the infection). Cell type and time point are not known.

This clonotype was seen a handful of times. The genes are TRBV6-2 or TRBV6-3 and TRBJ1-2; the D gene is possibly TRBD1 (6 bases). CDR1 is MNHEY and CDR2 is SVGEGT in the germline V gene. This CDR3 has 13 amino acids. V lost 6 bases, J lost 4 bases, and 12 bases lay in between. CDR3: CASRPGQIYGYTF. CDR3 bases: TGTGCCAGCAGACCCGGACAGATCTATGGCTACACCTTC.

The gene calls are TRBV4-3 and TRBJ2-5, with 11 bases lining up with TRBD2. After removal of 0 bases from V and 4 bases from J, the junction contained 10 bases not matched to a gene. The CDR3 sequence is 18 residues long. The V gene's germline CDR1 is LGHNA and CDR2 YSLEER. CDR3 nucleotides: TGCGCCAGCAGCCAAGATCGGCTACTCGGGACTAGCGGAGAGACCCAGTACTTC. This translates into CASSQDRLLGTSGETQYF.

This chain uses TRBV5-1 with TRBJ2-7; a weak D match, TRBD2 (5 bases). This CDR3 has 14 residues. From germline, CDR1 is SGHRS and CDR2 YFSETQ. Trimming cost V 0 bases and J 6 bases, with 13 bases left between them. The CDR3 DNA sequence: TGCGCCAGCAGCTTGGTAGTGGGGAGCCGCGAGCAGTACTTC. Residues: CASSLVVGSREQYF. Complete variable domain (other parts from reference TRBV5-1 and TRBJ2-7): KAGVTQTPRYLIKTRGQQVTLSCSPISGHRSVSWYQQTPGQGLQFLFEYFSETQRNKGNFPGRFSGRQFSNSRSEMNVSTLELGDSALYLCASSLVVGSREQYFGPGTRLTVT.

CDR3 in DNA: TGTGCCAGTAGCGCAACGGGGGGATATGAGCAGTTCTTC. This encodes CASSATGGYEQFF. The V call is TRBV19, the J call TRBJ2-1, with 7 bases that match TRBD2. CDR3 length equals 13 residues. J was trimmed by 8 bases and V by 6 bases; bases with no gene match: 7. CDR1 and CDR2 from the germline V gene are LNHDA and SQIVND (reference sequence).

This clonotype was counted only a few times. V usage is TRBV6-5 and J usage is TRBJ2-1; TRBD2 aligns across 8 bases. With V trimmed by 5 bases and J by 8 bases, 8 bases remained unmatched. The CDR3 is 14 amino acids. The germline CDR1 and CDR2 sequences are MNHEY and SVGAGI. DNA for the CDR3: TGTGCCAGCAGTAGGCGGGAGGTAGTCGATGAGCAGTTCTTC. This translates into CASSRREVVDEQFF.

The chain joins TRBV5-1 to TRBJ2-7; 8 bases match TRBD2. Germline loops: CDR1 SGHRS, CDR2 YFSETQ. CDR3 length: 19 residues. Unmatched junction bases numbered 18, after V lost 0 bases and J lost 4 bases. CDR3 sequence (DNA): TGCGCCAGCAGCTTGGAAGGTAGCGGGACTACACATTATTCTTACGAGCAGTACTTC. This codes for CASSLEGSGTTHYSYEQYF.

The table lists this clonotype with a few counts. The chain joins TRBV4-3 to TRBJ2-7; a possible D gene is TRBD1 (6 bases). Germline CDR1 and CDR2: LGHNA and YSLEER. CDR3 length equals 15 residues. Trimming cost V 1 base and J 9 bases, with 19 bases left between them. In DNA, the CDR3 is TGCGCCAGCAGCCAAGGGAACAGTTACGAGGGGGTGCAGTACTTC. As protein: CASSQGNSYEGVQYF.

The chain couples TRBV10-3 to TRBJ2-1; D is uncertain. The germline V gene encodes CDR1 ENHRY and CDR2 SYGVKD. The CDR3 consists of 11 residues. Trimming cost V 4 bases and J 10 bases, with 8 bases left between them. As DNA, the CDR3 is TGTGCCATCAGTGTGGCGACCGAGCAGTTCTTC. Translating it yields CAISVATEQFF.

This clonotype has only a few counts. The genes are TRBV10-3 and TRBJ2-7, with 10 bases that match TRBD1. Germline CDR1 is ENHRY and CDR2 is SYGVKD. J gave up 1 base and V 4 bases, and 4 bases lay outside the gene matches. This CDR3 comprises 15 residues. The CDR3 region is CAISGDRGASYEQYF. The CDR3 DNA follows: TGTGCCATCAGTGGGGACAGGGGAGCGTCCTACGAGCAGTACTTC.

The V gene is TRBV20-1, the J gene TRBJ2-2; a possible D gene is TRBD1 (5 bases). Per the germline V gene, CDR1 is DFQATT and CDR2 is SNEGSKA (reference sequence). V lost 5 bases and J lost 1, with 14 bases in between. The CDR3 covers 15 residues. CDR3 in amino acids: CSAADSYKNTGELFF. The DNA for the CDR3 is TGCAGTGCTGCTGACAGTTATAAGAACACCGGGGAGCTGTTTTTT.

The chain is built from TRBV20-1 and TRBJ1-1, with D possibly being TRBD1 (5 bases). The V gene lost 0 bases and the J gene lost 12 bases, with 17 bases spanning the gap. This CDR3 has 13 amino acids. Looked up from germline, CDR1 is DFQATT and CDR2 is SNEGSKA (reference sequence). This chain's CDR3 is CSARDPRDWEPFF. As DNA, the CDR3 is TGCAGTGCTAGAGACCCAAGGGACTGGGAGCCTTTCTTT.

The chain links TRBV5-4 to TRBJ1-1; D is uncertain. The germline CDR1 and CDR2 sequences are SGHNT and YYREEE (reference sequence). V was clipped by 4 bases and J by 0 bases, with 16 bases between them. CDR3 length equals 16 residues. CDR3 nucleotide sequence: TGTGCCAGCAGCCGCCTAGGTCAGACGATGAACACTGAAGCTTTCTTT. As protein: CASSRLGQTMNTEAFF.

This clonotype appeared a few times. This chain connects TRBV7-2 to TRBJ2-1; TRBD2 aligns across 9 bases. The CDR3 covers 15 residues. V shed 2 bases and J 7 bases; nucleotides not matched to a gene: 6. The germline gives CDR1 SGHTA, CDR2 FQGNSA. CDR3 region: CASSLQREVRNEQFF. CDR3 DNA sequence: TGTGCCAGCAGCTTACAGCGGGAGGTTAGAAATGAGCAGTTCTTC.

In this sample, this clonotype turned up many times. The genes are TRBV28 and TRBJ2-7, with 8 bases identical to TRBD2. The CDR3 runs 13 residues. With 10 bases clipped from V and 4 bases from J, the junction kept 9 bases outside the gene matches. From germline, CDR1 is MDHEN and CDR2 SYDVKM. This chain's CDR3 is CATEAGDGYEQYF. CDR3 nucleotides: TGTGCCACCGAAGCGGGGGACGGTTACGAGCAGTACTTC. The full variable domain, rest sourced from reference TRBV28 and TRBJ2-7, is DVKVTQSSRYLVKRTGEKVFLECVQDMDHENMFWYRQDPGLGLRLIYFSYDVKMKEKGDIPEGYSVSREKKERFSLILESASTNQTSMYLCATEAGDGYEQYFGPGTRLTVT.

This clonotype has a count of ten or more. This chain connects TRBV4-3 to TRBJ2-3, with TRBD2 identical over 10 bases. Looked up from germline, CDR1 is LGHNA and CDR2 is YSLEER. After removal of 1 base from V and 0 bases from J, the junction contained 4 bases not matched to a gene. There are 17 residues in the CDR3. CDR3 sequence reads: CASSQVQTSGSTDTQYF. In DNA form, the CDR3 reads TGCGCCAGCAGCCAAGTCCAGACTAGCGGGAGCACAGATACGCAGTATTTT.

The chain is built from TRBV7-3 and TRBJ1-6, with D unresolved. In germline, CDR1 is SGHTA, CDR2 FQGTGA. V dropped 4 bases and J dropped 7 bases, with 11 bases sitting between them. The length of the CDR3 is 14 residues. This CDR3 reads CASSSGLMNSPLHF. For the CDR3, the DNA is TGTGCCAGCAGCTCCGGACTCATGAATTCACCCCTCCACTTT. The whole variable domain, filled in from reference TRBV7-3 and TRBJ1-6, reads GAGVSQTPSNKVTEKGKYVELRCDPISGHTALYWYRQSLGQGPEFLIYFQGTGAADDSGLPNDRFFAVRPEGSVSTLKIQRTERGDSAVYLCASSSGLMNSPLHFGNGTRLTVT.

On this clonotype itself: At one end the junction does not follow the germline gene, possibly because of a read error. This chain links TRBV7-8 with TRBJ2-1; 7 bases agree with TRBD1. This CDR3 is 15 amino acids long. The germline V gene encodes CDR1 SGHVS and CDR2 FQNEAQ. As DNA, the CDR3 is TGTGCCAGCAGCCGGGAACAGGGGTCCTTCAATGAGCAGTTCTTC. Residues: CASSREQGSFNEQFF.

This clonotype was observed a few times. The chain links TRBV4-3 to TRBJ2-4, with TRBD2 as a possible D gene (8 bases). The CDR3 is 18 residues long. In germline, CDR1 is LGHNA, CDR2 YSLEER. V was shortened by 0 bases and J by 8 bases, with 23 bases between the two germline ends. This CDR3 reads CASSQESIGRGRSDIQYF. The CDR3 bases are TGCGCCAGCAGCCAAGAGTCCATCGGGAGGGGGCGGTCGGACATTCAGTACTTC.

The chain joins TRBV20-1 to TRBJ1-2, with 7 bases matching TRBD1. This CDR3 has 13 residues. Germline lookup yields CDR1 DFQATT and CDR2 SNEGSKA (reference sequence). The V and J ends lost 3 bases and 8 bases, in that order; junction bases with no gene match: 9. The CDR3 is CSASSSAGGGYTF. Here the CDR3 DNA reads TGCAGTGCTAGTAGTTCGGCAGGGGGAGGCTACACCTTC.

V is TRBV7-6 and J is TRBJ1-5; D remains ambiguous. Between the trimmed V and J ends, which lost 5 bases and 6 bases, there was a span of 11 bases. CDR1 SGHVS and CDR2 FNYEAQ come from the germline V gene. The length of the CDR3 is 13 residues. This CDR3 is CASSRMVGQPQHF. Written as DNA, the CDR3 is TGTGCCAGCAGCAGAATGGTTGGTCAGCCCCAGCATTTT.

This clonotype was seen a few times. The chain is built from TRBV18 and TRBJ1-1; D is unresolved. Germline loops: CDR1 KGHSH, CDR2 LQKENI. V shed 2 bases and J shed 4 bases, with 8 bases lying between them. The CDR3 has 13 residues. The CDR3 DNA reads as TGTGCCAGCTCACCAGAACGGGGCACTGAAGCTTTCTTT. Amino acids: CASSPERGTEAFF.